A single count supports the clone carrying this T cell receptor beta chain. Germline V CDR1 and CDR2: SGHDT, YYEEEE. V dropped 1 base and J dropped 1 base, with 9 bases sitting between them. CDR3 length equals 15 residues. Cohorts were based on clinical histories the participants reported. The recovered donors of Cohort 3 showed two negative PCRs, clearance, or symptom resolution. The authors' processing: Amplified reference gene primers provided the basis for estimating nucleated cell counts. Only in-frame clones appear in the TCRdb table, and some are missing; sequencing was by immunoSEQ multiplex PCR. V, J and clone size reflect that table, while D and trimming were determined from the DNA. The data contain approximately 210,000 clones, almost 85% of them singletons. This sample is part of a study of blood T cell repertoires in COVID-19. The overall study: COVID-19 samples, acute and convalescent, were from the United States, Italy and Spain.

Source material: PBMCs or T cells enriched from blood (not recorded which). The origin of this receptor is a man aged 40-50 years who had recovered from COVID-19. The V and J genes are TRBV5-6 and TRBJ2-1; a weak D match, TRBD2 (6 bases). CDR3 residues: CASSLLGGSYNEQFF. The CDR3 DNA is TGTGCCAGCAGCTTGCTGGGGGGTTCCTACAATGAGCAGTTCTTC.